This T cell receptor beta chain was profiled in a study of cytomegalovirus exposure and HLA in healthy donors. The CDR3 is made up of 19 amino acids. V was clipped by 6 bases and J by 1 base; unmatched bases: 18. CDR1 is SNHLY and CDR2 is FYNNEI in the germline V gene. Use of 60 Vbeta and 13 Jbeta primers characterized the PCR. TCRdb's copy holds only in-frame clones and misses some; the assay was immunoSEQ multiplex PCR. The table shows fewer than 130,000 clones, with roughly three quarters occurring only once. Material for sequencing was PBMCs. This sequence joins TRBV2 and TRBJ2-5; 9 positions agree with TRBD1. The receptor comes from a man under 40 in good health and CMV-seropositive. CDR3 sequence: CASRGTGGLQGRVQETQYF. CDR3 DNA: TGTGCCAGCAGGGGAACAGGGGGCCTCCAAGGAAGGGTCCAAGAGACCCAGTACTTC. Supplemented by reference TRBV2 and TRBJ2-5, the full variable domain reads EPEVTQTPSHQVTQMGQEVILRCVPISNHLYFYWYRQILGQKVEFLVSFYNNEISEKSEIFDDQFSVERPDGSNFTLKIRSTKLEDSAMYFCASRGTGGLQGRVQETQYFGPGTRLLVL.